This TCR beta chain was identified during a study of cytomegalovirus exposure and HLA in healthy donors. PCR involved 60 Vbeta and 13 Jbeta primers. Clones were read by immunoSEQ multiplex PCR, and TCRdb kept only the in-frame ones, dropping some. The table shows nearly 300,000 clones, with about nine tenths occurring only once. The TCR sequence derives from a middle-aged man in good health and CMV-seropositive. The material sequenced was PBMCs.

The CDR3 region is CASTPSRGRNYGYTF. CDR3 nucleotide sequence: TGTGCCAGCACCCCGAGCAGGGGCCGGAACTATGGCTACACCTTC. The rearrangement joins TRBV7-6 to TRBJ1-2; the D gene is possibly TRBD1 (6 bases). The V gene's germline CDR1 is SGHVS and CDR2 FNYEAQ. V lost 7 bases, J lost 2 bases, and 17 bases lay in between. There are 15 residues in the CDR3.